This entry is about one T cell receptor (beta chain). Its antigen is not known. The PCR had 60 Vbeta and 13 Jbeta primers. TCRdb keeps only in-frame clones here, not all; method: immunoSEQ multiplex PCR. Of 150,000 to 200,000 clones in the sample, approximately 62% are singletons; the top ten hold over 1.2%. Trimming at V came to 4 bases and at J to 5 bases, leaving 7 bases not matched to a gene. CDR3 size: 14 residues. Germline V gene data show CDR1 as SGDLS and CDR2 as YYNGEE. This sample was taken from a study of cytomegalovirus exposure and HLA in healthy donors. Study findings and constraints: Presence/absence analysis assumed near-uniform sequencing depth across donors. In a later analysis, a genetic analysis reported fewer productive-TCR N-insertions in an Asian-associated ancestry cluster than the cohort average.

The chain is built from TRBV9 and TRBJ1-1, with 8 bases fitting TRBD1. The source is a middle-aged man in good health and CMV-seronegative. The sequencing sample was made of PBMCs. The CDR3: CASSSRQGRTEAFF. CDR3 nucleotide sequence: TGTGCCAGCAGCTCCCGACAGGGGAGGACTGAAGCTTTCTTT.